The 30 T cell receptor beta chains below all came from one sample that was sequenced in a study of cytomegalovirus exposure and HLA in healthy donors. Primers for the PCR totalled 60 Vbeta and 13 Jbeta. Assay used: immunoSEQ multiplex PCR; TCRdb lists only in-frame clones, some missing. Among roughly 120,000 clones, around a tenth were seen once, and the ten largest hold about 3%. Sequencing was carried out using PBMCs. The receptors were gathered from a young man in good health and CMV-seronegative.

The CDR3 loop reads CASTPGGAVTDTQYF. CDR3 in DNA: TGTGCCAGCACCCCGGGGGGGGCGGTCACAGATACGCAGTATTTT. The chain carries TRBV9 and TRBJ2-3, with 8 bases aligning to TRBD2. There are 15 residues in the CDR3. The V segment lost 6 bases and the J segment 2 bases; nucleotides outside the gene matches: 8. Germline loops: CDR1 SGDLS, CDR2 YYNGEE.

The chain is built from TRBV19 and TRBJ2-7; 9 bases line up with TRBD1. CDR1 is LNHDA and CDR2 is SQIVND in the germline V gene (reference sequence). V shed 6 bases, J shed 3 bases, and the junction held 6 bases outside the gene matches. There are 14 residues in the CDR3. DNA for the CDR3: TGTGCCAGTAGGCCGGGACAGGGAGACTACGAGCAGTACTTC. It specifies CASRPGQGDYEQYF. Supplemented by reference TRBV19 and TRBJ2-7, the full variable domain reads DGGITQSPKYLFRKEGQNVTLSCEQNLNHDAMYWYRQDPGQGLRLIYYSQIVNDFQKGDIAEGYSVSREKKESFPLTVTSAQKNPTAFYLCASRPGQGDYEQYFGPGTRLTVT.

This clone was counted only a few times. Since a far larger clone is one base different, this is likely a read error. Given the absence of the conserved phenylalanine or tryptophan at the CDR3 end, a read error is likely. The rearrangement uses TRBV6-4 and TRBJ1-1; tentative D call: TRBD1 (6 bases). V gave up 2 bases and J gave up 1 base, with 8 bases separating them. Per germline, CDR1 MRHNA and CDR2 SNTAGT. The CDR3 contains 14 residues. CDR3 nucleotide sequence: TGTGCCAGCAGTGACGGGGGGGCGAACACTGAAGCTTTCGTT. Encoded protein: CASSDGGANTEAFV.

There are a few counts of this clone. This chain uses TRBV7-8 with TRBJ1-5, with a possible D match to TRBD1 (6 bases). CDR3 size: 18 residues. Trimming removed 4 bases at V and 1 base at J, with 20 bases between. CDR1 is SGHVS, CDR2 FQNEAQ, per germline. Here the CDR3 reads CASSSRVRGGFSNQPQHF. The DNA for the CDR3 is TGTGCCAGCAGCTCCAGGGTTAGGGGGGGTTTCAGCAATCAGCCCCAGCATTTT.

This clone occurred a few times. The rearrangement links TRBV5-4 to TRBJ2-2; D possibly corresponds to TRBD2 (6 bases). The CDR3 totals 16 residues. V was shortened by 1 base and J by 6 bases, with 16 bases between the two germline ends. The germline V gene encodes CDR1 SGHNT and CDR2 YYREEE (reference sequence). The DNA for the CDR3 is TGTGCCAGCAGCTTGCGAGGCGGGACTCAACCCGGGGAGCTGTTTTTT. Its translation is CASSLRGGTQPGELFF.

This clone came up a few times. This chain links TRBV10-3 with TRBJ2-2, with D tentatively TRBD2 (5 bases). The germline gives CDR1 ENHRY, CDR2 SYGVKD. This CDR3 contains 13 residues. The V gene lost 10 bases and the J gene lost 7 bases, with 16 bases spanning the gap. DNA of the CDR3: TGTGCCACCCGGTCCGGGGATGGCGGGGAGCTGTTTTTT. Amino acids: CATRSGDGGELFF.

This clone was found a few times. This rearrangement joins TRBV7-9 to TRBJ1-2; a possible D gene is TRBD1 (6 bases). V lost 4 bases and J lost 4, with 19 bases in between. Germline CDR1 SEHNR, CDR2 FQNEAQ (reference sequence). The CDR3 has 16 amino acids. The DNA of the CDR3 is TGTGCCAGCAGCTCGGTAATTGGGGGCGGTGGCTATGGCTACACCTTC. This sequence encodes CASSSVIGGGGYGYTF.

V and J are TRBV6-5 and TRBJ2-1; 12 bases map to TRBD2. Losses at the gene ends were 0 bases for V and 8 bases for J; bases not matched to a gene: 5. Germline lookup yields CDR1 MNHEY and CDR2 SVGAGI. There are 16 residues in the CDR3. The CDR3: CASSYSGLAGSYEQFF. The CDR3 nucleotides are TGTGCCAGCAGTTACTCCGGACTAGCGGGATCGTATGAGCAGTTCTTC.

This clone was detected a few times. Other DNA sequences in the same sample also yield this CDR3. V is TRBV2 and J is TRBJ1-3; D is uncertain. The CDR3 runs 14 residues. Germline lookup yields CDR1 SNHLY and CDR2 FYNNEI. V was cut by 6 bases and J by 0 bases, with 9 bases left in between. CDR3 sequence: CASSWRLSGNTIYF. CDR3 DNA sequence: TGTGCCAGCAGCTGGAGGCTCTCTGGAAACACCATATATTTT.

Only one count was recorded for this clone. The V call is TRBV7-9, the J call TRBJ1-1; 9 nucleotides match TRBD1. CDR1 and CDR2 from the germline V gene are SEHNR and FQNEAQ (reference sequence). V gave up 8 bases and J gave up 0 bases; unmatched junction bases: 7. The CDR3 length is 15 residues. In DNA form, the CDR3 reads TGTGCCAGCGGACGGACAGGGGCCATGAACACTGAAGCTTTCTTT. Translating gives CASGRTGAMNTEAFF.

This clone has more than one count but fewer than ten. Here the CDR3 DNA reads TGTGCCAGCAGCTTAGTGGGCAGTAGCAATCAGCCCCAGCATTTT. The encoded protein is CASSLVGSSNQPQHF. The V and J genes are TRBV7-2 and TRBJ1-5; D remains ambiguous. The V gene's germline CDR1 is SGHTA and CDR2 FQGNSA. V lost 1 base, J lost 0 bases, and 7 bases lay in between. This CDR3 has 15 amino acids.

The chain is built from TRBV7-2 and TRBJ2-1, with TRBD1 matching over 10 bases. Trimming at V came to 5 bases and at J to 12 bases, leaving 4 bases not matched to a gene. Germline V gene data show CDR1 as SGHTA and CDR2 as FQGNSA. The CDR3 totals 12 residues. CDR3 residues: CASSQRTGGQFF. CDR3 bases: TGTGCCAGCAGCCAAAGGACAGGGGGGCAGTTCTTC. The whole variable domain, filled in from reference TRBV7-2 and TRBJ2-1, reads GAGVSQSPSNKVTEKGKDVELRCDPISGHTALYWYRQSLGQGLEFLIYFQGNSAPDKSGLPSDRFSAERTGGSVSTLTIQRTQQEDSAVYLCASSQRTGGQFFGPGTRLTVL.

This clone came up a few times. The V and J genes are TRBV18 and TRBJ2-7, with D unclear. CDR1 and CDR2 from the germline V gene are KGHSH and LQKENI. CDR3 length: 14 residues. V was clipped by 0 bases and J by 2 bases, with 8 bases between them. The chain's CDR3 is CASSPPSRTYEQYF. The CDR3, as DNA: TGTGCCAGCTCACCACCCTCCAGGACCTACGAGCAGTACTTC.

The CDR3 is CASSPRHLEQYF. Here the CDR3 DNA reads TGTGCCAGCTCGCCGAGACACCTCGAGCAGTACTTC. V and J are TRBV18 and TRBJ2-7; no firm D call. Per germline, CDR1 KGHSH and CDR2 LQKENI. This CDR3 has 12 residues. Trimming removed 6 bases at V and 6 bases at J, with 12 bases between.

This clone was observed a few times. The chain employs TRBV6-4 and TRBJ1-1; no clear D. V was pared by 1 base and J by 5 bases, with 8 bases between. The CDR3 contains 13 residues. CDR1 is MRHNA and CDR2 is SNTAGT in the germline V gene. CDR3 sequence: CASSDLIGTEAFF. CDR3 DNA sequence: TGTGCCAGCAGTGACTTGATCGGGACTGAAGCTTTCTTT.

The chain employs TRBV27 and TRBJ2-1; 15 nucleotides line up with TRBD2. CDR3 length equals 16 residues. Germline lookup yields CDR1 MNHEY and CDR2 SMNVEV (reference sequence). Trimming at V came to 4 bases and at J to 7 bases, leaving 5 bases not matched to a gene. CDR3 region: CASSSTGLAGGNEQFF. In DNA form, the CDR3 reads TGTGCCAGCAGTTCCACGGGACTAGCGGGGGGAAATGAGCAGTTCTTC.

This clone was seen a handful of times. J is TRBJ1-4 and V is TRBV10-3, with a weak D call TRBD1 (6 bases). V shed 6 bases and J shed 4 bases, with 9 bases lying between them. This CDR3 is built from 13 residues. From germline, CDR1 is ENHRY and CDR2 SYGVKD. CDR3 residues: CAIRKDSNEKLFF. CDR3 nucleotide sequence: TGTGCCATCAGGAAGGACAGTAATGAAAAACTGTTTTTT.

The rearrangement links TRBV5-4 to TRBJ1-5, with 7 positions matching TRBD1. The V and J ends lost 0 bases and 5 bases, in that order; junction bases with no gene match: 5. The CDR3 sequence is 15 residues long. Germline CDR1 reads SGHNT; CDR2 reads YYREEE (reference sequence). The CDR3 protein is CASSLAGQGDQPQHF. The CDR3 bases are TGTGCCAGCAGCTTGGCTGGGCAGGGGGATCAGCCCCAGCATTTT.

V and J are TRBV15 and TRBJ2-3, with TRBD2 matching 12 bases. CDR3 length: 15 residues. Germline lookup yields CDR1 LNHNV and CDR2 YYDKDF (reference sequence). The junction had 2 bases not matched to a gene; V was cut back by 3 bases and J by 4 bases. The CDR3 DNA is TGTGCCACCAGCAGGAGACTAGCGGGAGCAGATACGCAGTATTTT. This codes for CATSRRLAGADTQYF.

This chain connects TRBV27 to TRBJ2-1, with 7 bases that match TRBD2. Germline V gene lookup returns CDR1 MNHEY and CDR2 SMNVEV (reference sequence). Germline trimming cut 6 bases from V and 7 bases from J; bases unmatched to any gene: 15. The CDR3 consists of 16 residues. The CDR3 DNA is TGTGCCAGCAGCTCACTGCTAGCGGCCGGCGGAAATGAGCAGTTCTTC. Encoded protein: CASSSLLAAGGNEQFF.

V gene TRBV18 combines with J gene TRBJ1-6; D is unclear. The germline CDR1 and CDR2 sequences are KGHSH and LQKENI. V gave up 3 bases and J gave up 8 bases, with 11 bases separating them. There are 14 residues in the CDR3. This CDR3 is CASSPGLSDSPLHF. The CDR3, as DNA: TGTGCCAGCTCACCTGGGCTCTCGGATTCACCCCTCCACTTT.

The gene calls are TRBV11-3 and TRBJ1-1; D gene ambiguous. The V gene lost 0 bases and the J gene lost 11 bases, with 16 bases spanning the gap. CDR3 length: 14 residues. CDR1 is SGHNT and CDR2 is YENEEA in the germline V gene. The CDR3 nucleotides are TGTGCCAGCAGCTTAGATCACAGTTATATCGCGGCTTTCTTT. Its protein product is CASSLDHSYIAAFF.

The genes are TRBV18 and TRBJ2-2, with 9 bases matching TRBD2. Germline CDR1 is KGHSH and CDR2 is LQKENI. V shed 2 bases, J shed 5 bases, and the junction held 3 bases outside the gene matches. CDR3 length equals 15 residues. The CDR3: CASSPGLAGTGELFF. CDR3 nucleotides: TGTGCCAGCTCACCAGGGCTAGCGGGGACCGGGGAGCTGTTTTTT.

V is TRBV18 and J is TRBJ2-5; weak D call: TRBD2 (5 bases). This CDR3 is built from 16 residues. Germline CDR1 reads KGHSH; CDR2 reads LQKENI. V lost 2 bases to trimming and J lost 7 bases, with 20 bases between them. CDR3 residues: CASSPAMDVRGGTQYF. DNA for the CDR3: TGTGCCAGCTCACCAGCTATGGACGTCCGAGGAGGGACCCAGTACTTC.

The chain uses TRBV11-2 and TRBJ1-1; a possible D gene is TRBD1 (6 bases). Germline CDR1 reads SGHAT; CDR2 reads FQNNGV. Trimming left V 0 bases short and J 2 bases short, with 10 bases between. The CDR3 covers 15 residues. CDR3 protein: CASSLEGRGNTEAFF. CDR3 coding DNA: TGTGCCAGCAGCTTAGAGGGCAGGGGTAACACTGAAGCTTTCTTT. Combining the CDR3 with reference TRBV11-2 and TRBJ1-1 gives the whole variable domain EAGVAQSPRYKIIEKRQSVAFWCNPISGHATLYWYQQILGQGPKLLIQFQNNGVVDDSQLPKDRFSAERLKGVDSTLKIQPAKLEDSAVYLCASSLEGRGNTEAFFGQGTRLTVV.

This clone was recorded a few times. The chain has TRBV19 and TRBJ1-5; maybe TRBD1 (5 bases). CDR1 and CDR2 from the germline V gene are LNHDA and SQIVND (reference sequence). Trimming pared 7 bases from V and 4 bases from J, leaving 14 bases between. The CDR3 has 14 residues. CDR3 sequence reads: CASNEDRYNQPQHF. The CDR3 bases are TGTGCCAGTAATGAAGACAGATATAATCAGCCCCAGCATTTT. Together with reference TRBV19 and TRBJ1-5, the CDR3 gives the full variable domain: DGGITQSPKYLFRKEGQNVTLSCEQNLNHDAMYWYRQDPGQGLRLIYYSQIVNDFQKGDIAEGYSVSREKKESFPLTVTSAQKNPTAFYLCASNEDRYNQPQHFGDGTRLSIL.

The chain is built from TRBV6-4 and TRBJ2-5; the match to TRBD2 covers 8 bases. The V gene end was trimmed by 4 bases and the J gene end by 5 bases; junction bases not matched to a gene: 6. Germline V gene data show CDR1 as MRHNA and CDR2 as SNTAGT. The CDR3 runs to 14 residues. This chain's CDR3 is CASSVSGTSETQYF. In nucleotides, the CDR3 is TGTGCCAGCAGTGTCTCCGGGACTAGTGAGACCCAGTACTTC.

This chain uses TRBV7-6 with TRBJ2-1, with D perhaps TRBD2 (5 bases). This CDR3 spans 16 amino acids. Germline CDR1 SGHVS, CDR2 FNYEAQ. V was pared by 6 bases and J by 4 bases, with 19 bases between. DNA of the CDR3: TGTGCCAGCAGTAAAGGGAGCGGAGTTACGTACAATGAGCAGTTCTTC. Translation gives CASSKGSGVTYNEQFF. The variable domain in full, completed from reference TRBV7-6 and TRBJ2-1, reads GAGVSQSPRYKVTKRGQDVALRCDPISGHVSLYWYRQALGQGPEFLTYFNYEAQQDKSGLPNDRFSAERPEGSISTLTIQRTEQRDSAMYRCASSKGSGVTYNEQFFGPGTRLTVL.

In this sample, this clone turned up a few times. The CDR3 loop is CASSFTGGDEQYF. In nucleotides, the CDR3 is TGTGCCAGCAGCTTTACAGGGGGCGACGAGCAGTACTTC. The genes are TRBV5-6 and TRBJ2-7, with 9 bases lining up with TRBD1. Germline loops: CDR1 SGHDT, CDR2 YYEEEE. V shed 2 bases, J shed 5 bases, and the junction held 2 bases outside the gene matches. CDR3 length equals 13 residues.

The chain has TRBV28 and TRBJ2-5, with TRBD1 identical over 8 bases. The germline V gene has CDR1 MDHEN and CDR2 SYDVKM. CDR3 length: 14 amino acids. The V gene end was trimmed by 5 bases and the J gene end by 5 bases; junction bases not matched to a gene: 7. CDR3 nucleotides: TGTGCCAGCAGTCTCTCCAGGGGGCAGGAGACCCAGTACTTC. As protein: CASSLSRGQETQYF.